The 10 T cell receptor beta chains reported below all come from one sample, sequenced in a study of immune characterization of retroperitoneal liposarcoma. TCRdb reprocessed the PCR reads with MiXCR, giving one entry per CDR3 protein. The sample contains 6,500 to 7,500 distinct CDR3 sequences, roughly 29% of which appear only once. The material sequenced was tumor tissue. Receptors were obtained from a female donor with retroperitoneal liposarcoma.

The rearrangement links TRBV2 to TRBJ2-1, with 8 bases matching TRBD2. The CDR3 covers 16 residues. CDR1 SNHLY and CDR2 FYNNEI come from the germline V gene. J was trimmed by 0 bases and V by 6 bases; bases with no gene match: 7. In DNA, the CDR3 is TGTGCCAGCAGCCAGGAGGCGGGAGGCTCCTACAATGAGCAGTTCTTC. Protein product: CASSQEAGGSYNEQFF.

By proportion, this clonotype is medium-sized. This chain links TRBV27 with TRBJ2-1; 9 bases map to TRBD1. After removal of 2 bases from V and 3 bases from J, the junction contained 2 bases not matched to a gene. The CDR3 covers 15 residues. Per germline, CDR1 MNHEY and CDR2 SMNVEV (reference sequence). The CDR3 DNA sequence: TGTGCCAGCAGTTTACAGACAGGGGGCTACAATGAGCAGTTCTTC. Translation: CASSLQTGGYNEQFF.

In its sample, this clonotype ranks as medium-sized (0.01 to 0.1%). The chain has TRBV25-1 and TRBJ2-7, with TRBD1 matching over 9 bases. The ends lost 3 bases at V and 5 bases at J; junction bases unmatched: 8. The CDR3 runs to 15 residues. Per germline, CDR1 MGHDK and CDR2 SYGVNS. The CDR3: CASSDPGQGAHEQYF. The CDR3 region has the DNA TGTGCCAGCAGTGATCCGGGACAGGGTGCCCACGAGCAGTACTTC.

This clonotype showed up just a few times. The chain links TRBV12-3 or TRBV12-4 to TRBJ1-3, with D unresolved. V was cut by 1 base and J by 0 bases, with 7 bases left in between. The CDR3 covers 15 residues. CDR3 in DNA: TGTGCCAGCAGTTTAGGGGCCAACTCTGGAAACACCATATATTTT. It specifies CASSLGANSGNTIYF.

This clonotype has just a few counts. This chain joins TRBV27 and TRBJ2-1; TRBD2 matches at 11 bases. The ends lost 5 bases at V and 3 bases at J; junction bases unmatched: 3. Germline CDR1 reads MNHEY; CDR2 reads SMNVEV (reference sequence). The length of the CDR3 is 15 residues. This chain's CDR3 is CASSTGTSGYNEQFF. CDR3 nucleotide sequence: TGTGCCAGCAGTACCGGGACTAGCGGCTACAATGAGCAGTTCTTC.

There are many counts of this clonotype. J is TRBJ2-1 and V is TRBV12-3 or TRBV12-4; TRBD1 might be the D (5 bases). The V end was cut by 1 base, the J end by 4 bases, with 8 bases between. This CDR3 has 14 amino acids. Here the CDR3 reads CASSLGGPYNEQFF. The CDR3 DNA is TGTGCCAGCAGTTTAGGGGGCCCTTACAATGAGCAGTTCTTC.

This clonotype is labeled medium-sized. The CDR3 DNA reads as TGTGCCAGCAGCTTAACGTGGAGCACTACTAGCGGGGGTCCCCTCAATGAGCAGTTCTTC. As protein: CASSLTWSTTSGGPLNEQFF. The gene calls are TRBV7-3 and TRBJ2-1; 11 bases map to TRBD2. The germline gives CDR1 SGHTA, CDR2 FQGTGA. This CDR3 spans 20 amino acids. Trimming cost V 0 bases and J 6 bases; bases outside gene matches: 16.

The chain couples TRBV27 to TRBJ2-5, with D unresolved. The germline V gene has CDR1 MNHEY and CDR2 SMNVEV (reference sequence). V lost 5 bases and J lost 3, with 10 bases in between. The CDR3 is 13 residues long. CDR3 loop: CASSPYAEETQYF. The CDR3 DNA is TGTGCCAGCAGTCCCTACGCAGAAGAGACCCAGTACTTC.

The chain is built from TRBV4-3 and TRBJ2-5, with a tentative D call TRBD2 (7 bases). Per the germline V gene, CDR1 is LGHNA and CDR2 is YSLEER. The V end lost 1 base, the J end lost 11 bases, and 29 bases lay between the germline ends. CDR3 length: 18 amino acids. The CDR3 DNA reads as TGCGCCAGCAGCCAAGGGCCCCCGCAGTCCCGGGGGGACAATGAGCAGTACTTC. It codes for CASSQGPPQSRGDNEQYF.

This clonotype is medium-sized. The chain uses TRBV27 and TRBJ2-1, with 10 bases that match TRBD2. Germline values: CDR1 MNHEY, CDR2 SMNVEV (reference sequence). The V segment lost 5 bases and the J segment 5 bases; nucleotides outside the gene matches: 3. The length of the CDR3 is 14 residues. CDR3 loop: CASSLAGVNNEQFF. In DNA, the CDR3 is TGTGCCAGCAGTCTAGCGGGAGTTAACAATGAGCAGTTCTTC.